This T cell receptor (beta chain) was found in a study of T-cell reconstitution after alpha-beta-depleted transplantation in children. Regarding the study as a whole: It was surviving recipient T cells and thymic progenitors that gave some patients high TCRbeta diversity at day 60. Reported findings indicate that, about two months after transplant, alpha-beta T cells came from several hundred expanded clones, which were derived from non-depleted graft cells.

V was trimmed by 6 bases and J by 2 bases, leaving 9 bases between them. CDR1 and CDR2 from the germline V gene are SGHTA and FQGTGA. This CDR3 is built from 13 residues. Note on this clonotype: Its antigen is not identified.

Construction of the TCRbeta library involved unique molecular identifiers. TCRdb used MiXCR to reprocess the PCR reads, holding one entry per CDR3 protein. The sample records 540,000 or so distinct CDR3 sequences, approximately 22% being singletons. Sequencing was performed on PBMCs, mostly from graft donor cells, taken 360 days after TCRalphabeta/CD19-depleted stem cell transplant. This sequence originates from a boy under three years old who had a stem cell transplant for acute myeloid leukemia, so the T cells may come from the graft donor. The rearrangement uses TRBV7-3 and TRBJ2-3; possible D gene TRBD1, 5 bases. The CDR3 DNA reads TGTGCCAGCAGACAACAGGTCACAGATACGCAGTATTTT. Protein: CASRQQVTDTQYF.